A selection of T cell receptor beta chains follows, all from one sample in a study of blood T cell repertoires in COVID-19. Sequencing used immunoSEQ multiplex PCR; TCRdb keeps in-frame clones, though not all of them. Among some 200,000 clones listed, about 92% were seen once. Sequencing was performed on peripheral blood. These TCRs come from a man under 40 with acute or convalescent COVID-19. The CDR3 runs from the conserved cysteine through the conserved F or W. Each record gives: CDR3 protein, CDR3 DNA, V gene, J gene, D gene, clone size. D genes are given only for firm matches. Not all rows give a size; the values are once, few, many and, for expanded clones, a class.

cdr3_aa: CASSQDLRGSYNSPLHF; cdr3_nt: TGCGCCAGCAGCCAAGATTTGCGGGGCTCCTATAATTCACCCCTCCACTTT; v_call: TRBV4-1; j_call: TRBJ1-6; d_call: -; clone_size: -
cdr3_aa: CASGTAYEQYF; cdr3_nt: TGTGCCAGCGGGACAGCCTACGAGCAGTACTTC; v_call: TRBV14; j_call: TRBJ2-7; d_call: TRBD1; clone_size: -
cdr3_aa: CASSPLKKIGGNIQYF; cdr3_nt: TGTGCCAGCAGCCCCCTTAAAAAGATCGGGGGAAACATTCAGTACTTC; v_call: TRBV11-2; j_call: TRBJ2-4; d_call: -; clone_size: once
cdr3_aa: CASSREGLVTGDQYF; cdr3_nt: TGTGCCAGCAGTCGAGAAGGTCTGGTGACGGGGGACCAGTACTTC; v_call: TRBV6-5; j_call: TRBJ2-5; d_call: -; clone_size: -
cdr3_aa: CASSPIGGHSGNTIYF; cdr3_nt: TGTGCCAGCTCACCCATAGGAGGCCACTCTGGAAACACCATATATTTT; v_call: TRBV18; j_call: TRBJ1-3; d_call: -; clone_size: -
cdr3_aa: CASSKEDRTRSYYEQYF; cdr3_nt: TGTGCCAGCAGCAAAGAGGACAGAACACGATCCTACTACGAGCAGTACTTC; v_call: TRBV21-1; j_call: TRBJ2-7; d_call: -; clone_size: -
cdr3_aa: CASSQDMGQPAYEQYF; cdr3_nt: TGCGCCAGCAGCCAAGATATGGGACAACCCGCCTACGAGCAGTACTTC; v_call: TRBV4-1; j_call: TRBJ2-7; d_call: -; clone_size: -
cdr3_aa: CASSPAVHHFEDYEQYF; cdr3_nt: TGTGCCAGCAGCCCAGCGGTACACCACTTTGAGGACTACGAGCAGTACTTC; v_call: TRBV28; j_call: TRBJ2-7; d_call: -; clone_size: few
cdr3_aa: CASSLDRDYGYTF; cdr3_nt: TGTGCCAGCAGTTTAGACAGAGACTATGGCTACACCTTC; v_call: TRBV27; j_call: TRBJ1-2; d_call: -; clone_size: -
cdr3_aa: CASSSSGTAREKLFF; cdr3_nt: TGTGCCAGCAGCTCCTCCGGGACAGCACGGGAAAAACTGTTTTTT; v_call: TRBV5-4; j_call: TRBJ1-4; d_call: TRBD1; clone_size: -
cdr3_aa: CASSFIAGVSTDTQYF; cdr3_nt: TGCGCCAGCAGCTTTATAGCGGGAGTAAGCACAGATACGCAGTATTTT; v_call: TRBV5-1; j_call: TRBJ2-3; d_call: TRBD2; clone_size: once
cdr3_aa: CAWGGSPTPLLQYF; cdr3_nt: TGTGCCTGGGGGGGCAGCCCTACACCCCTTCTTCAGTACTTC; v_call: TRBV30; j_call: TRBJ2-4; d_call: -; clone_size: -
cdr3_aa: CASSHSEGTETQYF; cdr3_nt: TGTGCCAGCAGCCATAGCGAGGGCACGGAGACCCAGTACTTC; v_call: TRBV7-9; j_call: TRBJ2-5; d_call: -; clone_size: -
cdr3_aa: CASSRNSDGTGENGYTF; cdr3_nt: TGTGCCAGCTCCAGAAACAGCGATGGGACAGGGGAAAACGGCTACACCTTC; v_call: TRBV18; j_call: TRBJ1-2; d_call: TRBD1; clone_size: -
cdr3_aa: CASNRGEETQYF; cdr3_nt: TGTGCCAGCAACAGGGGCGAAGAGACCCAGTACTTC; v_call: TRBV28; j_call: TRBJ2-5; d_call: TRBD1; clone_size: -
cdr3_aa: CAWSAQTGIEAFF; cdr3_nt: TGTGCCTGGAGTGCCCAGACAGGGATTGAAGCTTTCTTT; v_call: TRBV30; j_call: TRBJ1-1; d_call: TRBD1; clone_size: -
cdr3_aa: CASSNREFRDTQYF; cdr3_nt: TGTGCCAGCAGTAACAGGGAGTTTAGAGATACGCAGTATTTT; v_call: TRBV6-2/TRBV6-3; j_call: TRBJ2-3; d_call: -; clone_size: -
cdr3_aa: CASSLRRVGNEQFF; cdr3_nt: TGTGCCAGCAGTTTAAGGAGGGTCGGGAATGAGCAGTTCTTC; v_call: TRBV27; j_call: TRBJ2-1; d_call: -; clone_size: -
cdr3_aa: CAWSVAPGTGYTF; cdr3_nt: TGTGCCTGGAGTGTAGCCCCGGGTACTGGCTACACCTTC; v_call: TRBV30; j_call: TRBJ1-2; d_call: -; clone_size: few
cdr3_aa: CASSEQGIGELFF; cdr3_nt: TGTGCCAGCAGTGAACAGGGAATCGGGGAGCTGTTTTTT; v_call: TRBV25-1; j_call: TRBJ2-2; d_call: -; clone_size: -
cdr3_aa: CATKDTYTGELFF; cdr3_nt: TGTGCCACCAAGGACACCTACACCGGGGAGCTGTTTTTT; v_call: TRBV10-3; j_call: TRBJ2-2; d_call: -; clone_size: -
cdr3_aa: CASSQDGRFGGAAFF; cdr3_nt: TGTGCCAGCAGCCAAGATGGGAGGTTCGGGGGAGCAGCTTTCTTT; v_call: TRBV3-1/TRBV3-2; j_call: TRBJ1-1; d_call: -; clone_size: -
cdr3_aa: CAALGGGNEQYF; cdr3_nt: TGTGCCGCCCTCGGGGGAGGTAACGAGCAGTACTTC; v_call: TRBV10-3; j_call: TRBJ2-7; d_call: -; clone_size: once
cdr3_aa: CASSSTGGSPLHF; cdr3_nt: TGTGCCAGCAGCTCCACCGGAGGTTCACCCCTCCACTTT; v_call: TRBV7-3; j_call: TRBJ1-6; d_call: -; clone_size: -
cdr3_aa: CASSYGEGAGNTIYF; cdr3_nt: TGTGCCAGTAGTTATGGAGAGGGGGCTGGAAACACCATATATTTT; v_call: TRBV19; j_call: TRBJ1-3; d_call: -; clone_size: once
cdr3_aa: CASSAQGNAYNSPLHF; cdr3_nt: TGTGCCAGCAGCGCCCAGGGGAATGCCTATAATTCACCCCTCCACTTT; v_call: TRBV9; j_call: TRBJ1-6; d_call: -; clone_size: few
cdr3_aa: CASSYTGSRQPQHF; cdr3_nt: TGTGCCAGCAGTTATACAGGGTCCCGGCAGCCCCAGCATTTT; v_call: TRBV7-8; j_call: TRBJ1-5; d_call: -; clone_size: -
cdr3_aa: CASRTRHSGANVLTF; cdr3_nt: TGTGCCAGCAGGACGCGGCACTCTGGGGCCAACGTCCTGACTTTC; v_call: TRBV28; j_call: TRBJ2-6; d_call: -; clone_size: -
cdr3_aa: CASRDRGPINEKLFF; cdr3_nt: TGTGCCAGCAGGGACAGGGGGCCTATAAATGAAAAACTGTTTTTT; v_call: TRBV6-6; j_call: TRBJ1-4; d_call: TRBD1; clone_size: -
cdr3_aa: CASSSRSDSDRWGYTF; cdr3_nt: TGTGCCAGCAGCAGCCGATCGGACAGTGACAGATGGGGCTACACCTTC; v_call: TRBV11-2; j_call: TRBJ1-2; d_call: -; clone_size: -
cdr3_aa: CASSRVFRGQDTQYF; cdr3_nt: TGTGCCAGCTCGAGGGTTTTCAGGGGTCAAGATACGCAGTATTTT; v_call: TRBV6-4; j_call: TRBJ2-3; d_call: -; clone_size: -
cdr3_aa: CASSGPEQGRTGELFF; cdr3_nt: TGTGCCAGCAGCGGACCCGAGCAGGGGCGCACCGGGGAGCTGTTTTTT; v_call: TRBV11-3; j_call: TRBJ2-2; d_call: -; clone_size: -
cdr3_aa: CASSWGLAVSYEQYF; cdr3_nt: TGTGCCAGCAGCTGGGGACTAGCGGTTTCCTACGAGCAGTACTTC; v_call: TRBV5-6; j_call: TRBJ2-7; d_call: TRBD2; clone_size: once
cdr3_aa: CASSKGTSGGSTDTQYF; cdr3_nt: TGTGCCAGTAGTAAAGGTACTAGCGGGGGAAGCACAGATACGCAGTATTTT; v_call: TRBV19; j_call: TRBJ2-3; d_call: TRBD2; clone_size: few
cdr3_aa: CASSYLAGASYEQYF; cdr3_nt: TGTGCCAGCAGCTATCTAGCGGGGGCCTCCTACGAGCAGTACTTC; v_call: TRBV7-2; j_call: TRBJ2-7; d_call: TRBD2; clone_size: -
cdr3_aa: CASSLARDFWETQYF; cdr3_nt: TGTGCCAGCAGCTTGGCGCGGGACTTCTGGGAGACCCAGTACTTC; v_call: TRBV5-8; j_call: TRBJ2-5; d_call: -; clone_size: -
cdr3_aa: CASTLLRLPNTGELFF; cdr3_nt: TGTGCCAGCACCCTCTTGCGACTACCGAACACCGGGGAGCTGTTTTTT; v_call: TRBV5-6; j_call: TRBJ2-2; d_call: -; clone_size: -
cdr3_aa: CASSPIGGTEAFF; cdr3_nt: TGTGCCAGCAGCCCCATCGGGGGGACTGAAGCTTTCTTT; v_call: TRBV7-3; j_call: TRBJ1-1; d_call: -; clone_size: many
cdr3_aa: CASSLRTGANYGYTF; cdr3_nt: TGTGCCAGCAGCTTGAGGACAGGAGCGAACTATGGCTACACCTTC; v_call: TRBV7-8; j_call: TRBJ1-2; d_call: TRBD1; clone_size: -
cdr3_aa: CASSEEWTSGRPAWETQYF; cdr3_nt: TGTGCCAGCAGTGAAGAATGGACTAGCGGGAGGCCTGCCTGGGAGACCCAGTACTTC; v_call: TRBV6-1; j_call: TRBJ2-5; d_call: TRBD2; clone_size: -
cdr3_aa: CASRTAGTGRFGTQYF; cdr3_nt: TGTGCCAGCCGAACAGCCGGGACAGGAAGGTTCGGGACCCAGTACTTC; v_call: TRBV28; j_call: TRBJ2-5; d_call: TRBD1; clone_size: -
cdr3_aa: CASRGQGARETQYF; cdr3_nt: TGTGCCAGCAGGGGACAGGGGGCGCGAGAGACCCAGTACTTC; v_call: TRBV6-5; j_call: TRBJ2-5; d_call: TRBD1; clone_size: -
cdr3_aa: CASSPDKNTEAFF; cdr3_nt: TGTGCCAGCTCACCGGACAAGAACACTGAAGCTTTCTTT; v_call: TRBV18; j_call: TRBJ1-1; d_call: -; clone_size: -
cdr3_aa: CASSLSPRGGNEKLFF; cdr3_nt: TGTGCCAGCAGTTTATCACCAAGGGGGGGCAATGAAAAACTGTTTTTT; v_call: TRBV27; j_call: TRBJ1-4; d_call: -; clone_size: -
cdr3_aa: CASSLGPSRLYEQYF; cdr3_nt: TGTGCCAGCAGCTTAGGGCCAAGCCGCCTTTACGAGCAGTACTTC; v_call: TRBV7-3; j_call: TRBJ2-7; d_call: -; clone_size: -
cdr3_aa: CASSELQLYNEQFF; cdr3_nt: TGTGCCAGCAGTGAACTTCAGTTATACAATGAGCAGTTCTTC; v_call: TRBV2; j_call: TRBJ2-1; d_call: -; clone_size: -
cdr3_aa: CASKRAGGYYNEQFF; cdr3_nt: TGTGCCAGCAAACGGGCGGGGGGTTACTACAATGAGCAGTTCTTC; v_call: TRBV13; j_call: TRBJ2-1; d_call: TRBD2; clone_size: -